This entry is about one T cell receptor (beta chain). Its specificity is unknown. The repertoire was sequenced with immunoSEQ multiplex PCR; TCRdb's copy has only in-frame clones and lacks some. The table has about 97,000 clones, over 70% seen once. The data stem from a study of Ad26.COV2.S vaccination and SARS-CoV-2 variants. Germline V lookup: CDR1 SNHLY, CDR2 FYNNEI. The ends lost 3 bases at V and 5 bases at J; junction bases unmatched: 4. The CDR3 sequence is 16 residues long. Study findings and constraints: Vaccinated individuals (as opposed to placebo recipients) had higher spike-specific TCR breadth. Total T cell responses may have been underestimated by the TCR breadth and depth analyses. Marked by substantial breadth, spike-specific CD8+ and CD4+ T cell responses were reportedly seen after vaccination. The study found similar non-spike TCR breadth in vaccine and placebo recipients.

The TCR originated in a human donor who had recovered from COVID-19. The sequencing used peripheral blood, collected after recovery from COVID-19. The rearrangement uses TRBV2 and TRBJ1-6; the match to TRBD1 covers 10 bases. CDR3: CASSDDRGRDNSPLHF. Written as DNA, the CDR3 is TGTGCCAGCAGTGATGACAGGGGGCGAGATAATTCACCCCTCCACTTT.